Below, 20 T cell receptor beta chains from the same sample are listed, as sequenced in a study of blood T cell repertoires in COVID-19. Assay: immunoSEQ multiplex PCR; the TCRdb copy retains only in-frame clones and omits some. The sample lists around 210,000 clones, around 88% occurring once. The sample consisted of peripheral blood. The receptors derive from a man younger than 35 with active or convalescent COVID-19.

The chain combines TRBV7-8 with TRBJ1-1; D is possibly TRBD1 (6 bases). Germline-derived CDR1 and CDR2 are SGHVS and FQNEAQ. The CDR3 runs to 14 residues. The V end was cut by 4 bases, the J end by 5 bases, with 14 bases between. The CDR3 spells CASSSYRAGTEAFF. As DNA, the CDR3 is TGTGCCAGCAGCTCATACAGGGCAGGTACTGAAGCTTTCTTT.

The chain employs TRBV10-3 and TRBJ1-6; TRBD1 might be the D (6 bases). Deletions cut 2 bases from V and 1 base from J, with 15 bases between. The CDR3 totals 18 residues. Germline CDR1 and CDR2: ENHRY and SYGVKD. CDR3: CAISETGILLSYNSPLHF. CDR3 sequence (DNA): TGTGCCATCAGTGAGACAGGGATTCTTCTATCCTATAATTCACCCCTCCACTTT.

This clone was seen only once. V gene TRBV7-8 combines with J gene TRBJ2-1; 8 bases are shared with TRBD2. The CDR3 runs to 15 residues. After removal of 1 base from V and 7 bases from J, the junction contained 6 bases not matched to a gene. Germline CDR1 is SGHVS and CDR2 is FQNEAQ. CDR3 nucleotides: TGTGCCAGCAGCTTAGACGGGAGGGCCATGAATGAGCAGTTCTTC. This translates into CASSLDGRAMNEQFF.

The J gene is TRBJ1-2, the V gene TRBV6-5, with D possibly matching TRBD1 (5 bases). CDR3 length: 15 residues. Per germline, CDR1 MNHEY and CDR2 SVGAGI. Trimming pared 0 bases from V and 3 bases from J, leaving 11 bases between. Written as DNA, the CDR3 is TGTGCCAGCAGTTACTCGCCCGGGGGGGACTATGGCTACACCTTC. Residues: CASSYSPGGDYGYTF.

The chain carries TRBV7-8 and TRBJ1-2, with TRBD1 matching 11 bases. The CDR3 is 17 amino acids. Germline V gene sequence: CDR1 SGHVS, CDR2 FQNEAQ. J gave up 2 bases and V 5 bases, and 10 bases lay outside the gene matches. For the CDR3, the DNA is TGTGCCAGCAGCCTCACTCAGGGGACAGGGGGAAACTATGGCTACACCTTC. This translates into CASSLTQGTGGNYGYTF. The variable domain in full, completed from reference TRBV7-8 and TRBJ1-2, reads GAGVSQSPRYKVAKRGQDVALRCDPISGHVSLFWYQQALGQGPEFLTYFQNEAQLDKSGLPSDRFFAERPEGSVSTLKIQRTQQEDSAVYLCASSLTQGTGGNYGYTFGSGTRLTVV.

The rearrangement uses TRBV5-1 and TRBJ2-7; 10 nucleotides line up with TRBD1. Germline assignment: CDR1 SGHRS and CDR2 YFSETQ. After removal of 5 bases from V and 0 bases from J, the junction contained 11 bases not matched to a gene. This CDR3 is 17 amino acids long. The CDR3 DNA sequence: TGCGCCAGCAGTAAGTTTCCGGGACAGGGGACCTCCTACGAGCAGTACTTC. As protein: CASSKFPGQGTSYEQYF.

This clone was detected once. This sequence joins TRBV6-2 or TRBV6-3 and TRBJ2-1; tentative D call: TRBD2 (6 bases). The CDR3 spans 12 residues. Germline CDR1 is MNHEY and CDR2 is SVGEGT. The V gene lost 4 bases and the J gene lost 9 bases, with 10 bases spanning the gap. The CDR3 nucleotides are TGTGCCAGCAGTTCAGGGAGGAGTGAGCAGTTCTTC. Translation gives CASSSGRSEQFF.

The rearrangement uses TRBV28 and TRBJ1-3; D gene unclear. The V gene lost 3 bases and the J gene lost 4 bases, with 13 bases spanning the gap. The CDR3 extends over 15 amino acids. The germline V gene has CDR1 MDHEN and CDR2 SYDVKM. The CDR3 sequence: CASSFSLPLGNTIYF. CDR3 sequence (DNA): TGTGCCAGCAGTTTCTCCCTCCCCCTAGGAAACACCATATATTTT.

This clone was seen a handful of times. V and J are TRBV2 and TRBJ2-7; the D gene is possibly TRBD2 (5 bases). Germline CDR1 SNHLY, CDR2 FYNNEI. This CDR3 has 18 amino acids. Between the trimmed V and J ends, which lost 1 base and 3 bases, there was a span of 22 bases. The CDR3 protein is CASSEVAPTRKRIYEQYF. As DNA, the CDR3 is TGTGCCAGCAGTGAAGTGGCCCCCACCCGTAAGCGGATCTACGAGCAGTACTTC.

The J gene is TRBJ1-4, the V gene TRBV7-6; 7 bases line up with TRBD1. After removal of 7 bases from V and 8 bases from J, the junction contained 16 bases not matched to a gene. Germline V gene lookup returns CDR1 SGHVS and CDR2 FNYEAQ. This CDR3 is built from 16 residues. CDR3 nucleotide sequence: TGTGCCAGCACCGAATCCTCAGGGTCAGGGGGAGAAAAACTGTTTTTT. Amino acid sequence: CASTESSGSGGEKLFF.

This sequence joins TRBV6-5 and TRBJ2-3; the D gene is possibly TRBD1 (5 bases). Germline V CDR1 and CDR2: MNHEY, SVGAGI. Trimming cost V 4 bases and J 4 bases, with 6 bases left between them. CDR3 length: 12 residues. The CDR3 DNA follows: TGTGCCAGCAGTTCAGGGCCAGATACGCAGTATTTT. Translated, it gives CASSSGPDTQYF.

The CDR3 bases are TGTGCCAGCAGCTTAGCGGGGGGACAGGGGAATTCACCCCTCCACTTT. Residues: CASSLAGGQGNSPLHF. This rearrangement joins TRBV7-2 to TRBJ1-6; 10 bases are a match to TRBD1. The length of the CDR3 is 16 residues. Germline V CDR1 and CDR2: SGHTA, FQGNSA. V lost 0 bases to trimming and J lost 7 bases; unmatched junction nucleotides: 3.

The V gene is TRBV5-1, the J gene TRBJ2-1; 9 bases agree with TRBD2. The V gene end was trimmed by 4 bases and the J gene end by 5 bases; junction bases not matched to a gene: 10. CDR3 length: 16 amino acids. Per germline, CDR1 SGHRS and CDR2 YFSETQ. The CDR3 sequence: CASSRGAGGPDNEQFF. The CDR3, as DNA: TGCGCCAGCAGCCGTGGGGCGGGAGGGCCTGACAATGAGCAGTTCTTC.

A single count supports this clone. The DNA of the CDR3 is TGTGCCAGCAGCCAGGCGGGAGACTCCTACAATGAGCAGTTCTTC. This gives the protein CASSQAGDSYNEQFF. The genes are TRBV4-2 and TRBJ2-1; 7 nucleotides line up with TRBD2. The CDR3 covers 15 residues. The germline CDR1 and CDR2 sequences are LGHNA and YNFKEQ. Trimming cost V 3 bases and J 0 bases; bases outside gene matches: 2.

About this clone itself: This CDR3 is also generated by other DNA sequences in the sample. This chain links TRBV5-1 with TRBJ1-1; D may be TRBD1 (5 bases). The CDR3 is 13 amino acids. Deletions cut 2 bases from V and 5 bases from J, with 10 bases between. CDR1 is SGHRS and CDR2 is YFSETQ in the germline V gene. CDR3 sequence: CASSFQGLTEAFF. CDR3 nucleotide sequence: TGCGCCAGCAGCTTCCAGGGATTGACTGAAGCTTTCTTT. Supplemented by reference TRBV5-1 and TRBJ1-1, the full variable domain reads KAGVTQTPRYLIKTRGQQVTLSCSPISGHRSVSWYQQTPGQGLQFLFEYFSETQRNKGNFPGRFSGRQFSNSRSEMNVSTLELGDSALYLCASSFQGLTEAFFGQGTRLTVV.

The CDR3 is CASSAGKGSITNEKLFF. CDR3 sequence (DNA): TGTGCCAGCAGTGCGGGGAAAGGCTCGATAACTAATGAAAAACTGTTTTTT. V is TRBV6-1 and J is TRBJ1-4; D uncertain. The V and J ends lost 4 bases and 1 base respectively, with 16 bases between them. CDR1 is MNHNS and CDR2 is SASEGT in the germline V gene. This CDR3 region has 17 residues.

Here the CDR3 reads CASSLRQGKIDSGNTIYF. The CDR3 DNA sequence: TGTGCCAGCAGCCTTAGACAGGGGAAAATAGACTCTGGAAACACCATATATTTT. This sequence joins TRBV13 and TRBJ1-3; 8 bases align to TRBD1. CDR3 size: 18 residues. V gave up 5 bases and J gave up 0 bases; unmatched junction bases: 12. Germline values: CDR1 PRHDT, CDR2 FYEKMQ (reference sequence).

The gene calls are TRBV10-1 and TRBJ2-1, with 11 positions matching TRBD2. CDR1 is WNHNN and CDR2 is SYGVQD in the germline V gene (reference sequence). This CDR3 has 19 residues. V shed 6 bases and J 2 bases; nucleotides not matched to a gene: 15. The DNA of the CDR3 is TGCGCCAGCAGGGGGCCTGTCCTAGCGGGAGGAGGGACCTACAATGAGCAGTTCTTC. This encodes CASRGPVLAGGGTYNEQFF.

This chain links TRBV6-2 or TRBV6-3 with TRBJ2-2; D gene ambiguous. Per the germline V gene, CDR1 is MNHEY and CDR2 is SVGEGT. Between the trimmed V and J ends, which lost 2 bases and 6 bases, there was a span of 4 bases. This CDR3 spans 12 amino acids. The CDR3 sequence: CASSYHPGELFF. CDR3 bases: TGTGCCAGCAGTTACCATCCCGGGGAGCTGTTTTTT.

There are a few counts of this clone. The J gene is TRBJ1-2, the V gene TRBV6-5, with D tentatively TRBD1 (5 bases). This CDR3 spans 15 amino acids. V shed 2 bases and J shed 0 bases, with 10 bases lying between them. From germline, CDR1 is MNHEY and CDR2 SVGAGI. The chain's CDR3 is CASSYGAGANYGYTF. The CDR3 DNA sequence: TGTGCCAGCAGTTACGGGGCAGGAGCTAACTATGGCTACACCTTC.